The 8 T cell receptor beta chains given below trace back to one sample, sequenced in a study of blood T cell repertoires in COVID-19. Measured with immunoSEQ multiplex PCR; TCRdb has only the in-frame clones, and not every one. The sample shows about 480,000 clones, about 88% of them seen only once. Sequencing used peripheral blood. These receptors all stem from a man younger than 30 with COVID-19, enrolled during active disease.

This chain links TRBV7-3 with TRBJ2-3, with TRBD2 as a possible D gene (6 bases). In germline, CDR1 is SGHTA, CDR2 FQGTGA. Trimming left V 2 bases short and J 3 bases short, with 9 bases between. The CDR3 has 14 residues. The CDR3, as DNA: TGTGCCAGCAGCTTAGAAGCGGGTACAGATACGCAGTATTTT. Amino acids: CASSLEAGTDTQYF.

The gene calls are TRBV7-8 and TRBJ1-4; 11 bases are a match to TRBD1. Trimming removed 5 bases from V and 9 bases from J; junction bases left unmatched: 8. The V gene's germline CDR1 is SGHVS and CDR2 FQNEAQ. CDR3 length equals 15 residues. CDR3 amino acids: CASSLWGQGGQKLFF. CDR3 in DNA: TGTGCCAGCAGCCTATGGGGACAGGGGGGTCAAAAACTGTTTTTT.

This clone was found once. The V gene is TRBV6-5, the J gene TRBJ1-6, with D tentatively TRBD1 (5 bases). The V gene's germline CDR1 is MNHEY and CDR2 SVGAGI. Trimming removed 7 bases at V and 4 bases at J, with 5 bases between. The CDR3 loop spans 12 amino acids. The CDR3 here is CASTGYNSPLHF. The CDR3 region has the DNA TGTGCCAGCACAGGGTATAATTCACCCCTCCACTTT.

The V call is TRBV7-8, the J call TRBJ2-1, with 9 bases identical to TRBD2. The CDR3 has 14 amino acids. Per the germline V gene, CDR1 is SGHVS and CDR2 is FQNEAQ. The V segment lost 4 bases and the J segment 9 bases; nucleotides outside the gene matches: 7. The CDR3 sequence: CASSSNSGSGEQFF. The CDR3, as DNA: TGTGCCAGCAGCTCCAATAGCGGGAGTGGTGAGCAGTTCTTC. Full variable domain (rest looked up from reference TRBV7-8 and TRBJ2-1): GAGVSQSPRYKVAKRGQDVALRCDPISGHVSLFWYQQALGQGPEFLTYFQNEAQLDKSGLPSDRFFAERPEGSVSTLKIQRTQQEDSAVYLCASSSNSGSGEQFFGPGTRLTVL.

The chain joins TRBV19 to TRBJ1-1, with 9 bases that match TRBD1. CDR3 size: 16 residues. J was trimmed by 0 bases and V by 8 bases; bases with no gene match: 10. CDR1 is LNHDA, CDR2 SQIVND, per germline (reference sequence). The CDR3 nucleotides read TGTGCCAGTCCTATCCCGGGACAGGGAATGAACACTGAAGCTTTCTTT. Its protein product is CASPIPGQGMNTEAFF.

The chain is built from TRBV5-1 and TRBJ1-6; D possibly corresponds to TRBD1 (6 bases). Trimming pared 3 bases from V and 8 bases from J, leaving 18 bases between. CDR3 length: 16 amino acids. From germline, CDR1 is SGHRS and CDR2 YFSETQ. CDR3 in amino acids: CASSSDSTPGYSPLHF. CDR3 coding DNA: TGCGCCAGCAGCTCGGACAGTACCCCTGGTTATTCACCCCTCCACTTT.

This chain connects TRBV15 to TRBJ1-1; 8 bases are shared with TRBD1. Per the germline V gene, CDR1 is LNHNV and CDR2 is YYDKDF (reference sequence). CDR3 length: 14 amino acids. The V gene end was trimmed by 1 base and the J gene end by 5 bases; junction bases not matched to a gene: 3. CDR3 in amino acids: CATSRGQGRTEAFF. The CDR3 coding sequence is TGTGCCACCAGCAGAGGACAGGGGCGGACTGAAGCTTTCTTT.

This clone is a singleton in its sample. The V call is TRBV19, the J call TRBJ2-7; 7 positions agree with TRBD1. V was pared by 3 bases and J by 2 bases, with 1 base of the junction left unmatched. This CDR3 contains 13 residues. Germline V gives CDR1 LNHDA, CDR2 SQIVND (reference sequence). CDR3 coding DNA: TGTGCCAGTAGTATTGGGACAGCCTACGAGCAGTACTTC. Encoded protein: CASSIGTAYEQYF.